A single sample is the source of the 24 T cell receptor beta chains below, sequenced in a study of blood T cells in healthy people across ages. The use of a sample-barcoded 5' primer and a J-beta primer mix characterized a second PCR of about 6 to 12 cycles. Using its own MiXCR run on the 5' RACE reads, TCRdb lists one record per CDR3 protein. The sample has 660,000 or so distinct CDR3 sequences; 58% are singletons. Sequencing was performed on blood. The source of these receptors is a man aged 60 to 69 in good health.

This clonotype was counted between two and nine times. This rearrangement joins TRBV20-1 to TRBJ2-1, with 9 bases aligning to TRBD1. CDR1 and CDR2 from the germline V gene are DFQATT and SNEGSKA (reference sequence). V lost 1 base and J lost 1; bases outside the gene matches: 5. This CDR3 region has 16 residues. CDR3 coding DNA: TGCAGTGCTAGAGTTCAGGGGACAGGGTCCTACAATGAGCAGTTCTTC. Encoded protein: CSARVQGTGSYNEQFF.

The CDR3 loop reads CASSYSRAEGETQYF. The CDR3 nucleotides are TGTGCCAGCAGTTACTCGAGGGCAGAGGGAGAGACCCAGTACTTC. The J gene is TRBJ2-5, the V gene TRBV6-6, with D perhaps matching TRBD2 (5 bases). V was shortened by 0 bases and J by 4 bases, with 12 bases between the two germline ends. Germline V gene sequence: CDR1 MNHNY, CDR2 SVGAGI (reference sequence). CDR3 size: 15 residues.

This chain links TRBV7-2 with TRBJ2-1; 9 bases are a match to TRBD2. This CDR3 contains 15 residues. In germline, CDR1 is SGHTA, CDR2 FQGNSA. V trimming: 4 bases; J trimming: 7 bases; junction bases outside the gene matches: 8. The CDR3 nucleotides read TGTGCCAGCAGCTCCCAGGTAGCGGGGGAAAATGAGCAGTTCTTC. The encoded protein is CASSSQVAGENEQFF.

The J gene is TRBJ2-1, the V gene TRBV29-1; no reliable D call. The V gene's germline CDR1 is SQVTM and CDR2 ANQGSEA. V was shortened by 4 bases and J by 4 bases, with 11 bases between the two germline ends. The CDR3 is 13 amino acids. The CDR3 nucleotides are TGCAGCGTTGTCCCTACTCCTTACAATGAGCAGTTCTTC. It encodes CSVVPTPYNEQFF.

This clonotype was seen only once. The rearrangement joins TRBV29-1 to TRBJ2-1; a possible D gene is TRBD1 (7 bases). Trimming took off 5 bases at V and 6 bases at J, with 20 bases between the two ends. The CDR3 has 15 amino acids. CDR1 and CDR2 (germline): SQVTM, ANQGSEA. CDR3 loop: CSVRLRRGPGNEQFF. The CDR3 region has the DNA TGCAGCGTTAGGTTAAGGAGGGGGCCGGGCAATGAGCAGTTCTTC.

This clonotype was recorded a few times. Germline and junction disagree at one end, which may indicate a read error. This chain links TRBV4-1 with TRBJ2-5; D is perhaps TRBD2 (5 bases). Germline CDR1 reads MGHRA; CDR2 reads YSYEKL. This CDR3 region has 13 residues. The CDR3 DNA follows: TGTGCCAGCAGCCAAGTTGGGGAGGAGACCCAGTACTTC. The encoded protein is CASSQVGEETQYF.

CDR3 residues: CASSQEGTGEKTQYF. CDR3 in DNA: TGCGCCAGCAGCCAAGAGGGGACAGGGGAAAAGACCCAGTACTTC. The J gene is TRBJ2-5, the V gene TRBV4-1; 10 nucleotides match TRBD1. This CDR3 is 15 amino acids long. Trimming took 0 bases from V and 6 from J; bases not matched to a gene: 4. Per germline, CDR1 MGHRA and CDR2 YSYEKL.

The rearrangement links TRBV11-1 to TRBJ2-4; TRBD1 is a possible D gene (6 bases). Germline CDR1 is SGHAT and CDR2 is FQDESV (reference sequence). V dropped 4 bases and J dropped 15 bases, with 19 bases sitting between them. The CDR3 loop spans 13 amino acids. The CDR3 DNA reads as TGTGCCAGCAGCTCCCTTTACAGGACAGTGGCGTACTTC. This codes for CASSSLYRTVAYF.

This clonotype was seen a handful of times. The V and J genes are TRBV29-1 and TRBJ2-5; 12 positions match TRBD2. The germline V gene has CDR1 SQVTM and CDR2 ANQGSEA. The CDR3 has 13 amino acids. Trimming at V came to 6 bases and at J to 4 bases, leaving 3 bases not matched to a gene. CDR3 sequence: CSVETSGGETQYF. The CDR3 DNA reads TGCAGCGTAGAGACTAGCGGGGGAGAGACCCAGTACTTC.

The sample holds a few counts of this clonotype. The chain combines TRBV20-1 with TRBJ2-3; D may be TRBD2 (6 bases). Trimming pared 3 bases from V and 0 bases from J, leaving 10 bases between. Germline loops: CDR1 DFQATT, CDR2 SNEGSKA (reference sequence). This CDR3 comprises 14 residues. CDR3: CSASIGGSTDTQYF. CDR3 DNA sequence: TGCAGTGCTAGTATCGGGGGAAGCACAGATACGCAGTATTTT.

The rearrangement joins TRBV11-2 to TRBJ2-5, with a possible D match to TRBD2 (5 bases). V lost 0 bases, J lost 3 bases, and 8 bases lay in between. The CDR3 is 14 amino acids. CDR1 and CDR2 from the germline V gene are SGHAT and FQNNGV. In DNA form, the CDR3 reads TGTGCCAGCAGCTTAGAACCGGGAAAAGAGACCCAGTACTTC. It is translated as CASSLEPGKETQYF.

The V and J genes are TRBV6-2 or TRBV6-3 and TRBJ1-4, with 9 bases matching TRBD1. In germline, CDR1 is MNHEY, CDR2 SVGEGT. The CDR3 spans 14 residues. The V gene end was trimmed by 2 bases and the J gene end by 8 bases; junction bases not matched to a gene: 3. The CDR3 nucleotides are TGTGCCAGCAGTTACGGGGACAGGGACGAAAAACTGTTTTTT. It translates to CASSYGDRDEKLFF.

The rearrangement uses TRBV20-1 and TRBJ2-7, with D possibly being TRBD1 (5 bases). The germline CDR1 and CDR2 sequences are DFQATT and SNEGSKA (reference sequence). The CDR3 covers 14 residues. V lost 6 bases and J lost 0, with 15 bases in between. The CDR3 protein is CSAPDKGSSYEQYF. Written as DNA, the CDR3 is TGCAGTGCCCCGGACAAGGGCTCCTCCTACGAGCAGTACTTC.

The chain combines TRBV7-9 with TRBJ2-4; 9 nucleotides match TRBD1. Unmatched junction bases numbered 7, after V lost 6 bases and J lost 1 base. Germline values: CDR1 SEHNR, CDR2 FQNEAQ (reference sequence). This CDR3 has 16 amino acids. The CDR3 loop reads CASSPRTGEAKNIQYF. CDR3 in DNA: TGTGCCAGCAGTCCGAGGACAGGGGAGGCCAAAAACATTCAGTACTTC.

On this clonotype: A much larger clone lies a single base off, so this may be a read error. The chain is built from TRBV20-1 and TRBJ2-5, with 9 bases lining up with TRBD2. There are 13 residues in the CDR3. Germline trimming cut 1 base from V and 4 bases from J; bases unmatched to any gene: 1. The germline gives CDR1 DFQATT, CDR2 SNEGSKA (reference sequence). The CDR3 DNA reads TGCAGTGCTAGAGTTAGCGGGGGAGAGACCCAGTACTTC. It encodes CSARVSGGETQYF.

This chain connects TRBV20-1 to TRBJ2-5; maybe TRBD2 (5 bases). From germline, CDR1 is DFQATT and CDR2 SNEGSKA (reference sequence). The CDR3 sequence is 14 residues long. V dropped 0 bases and J dropped 5 bases, with 13 bases sitting between them. The CDR3 protein is CSARELRRGETQYF. For the CDR3, the DNA is TGCAGTGCTAGAGAATTACGTCGAGGGGAGACCCAGTACTTC.

The chain uses TRBV4-1 and TRBJ1-5, with D possibly being TRBD1 (6 bases). Per the germline V gene, CDR1 is MGHRA and CDR2 is YSYEKL. The V gene lost 0 bases and the J gene lost 6 bases, with 15 bases spanning the gap. This CDR3 contains 16 residues. The CDR3 reads CASSQDLGARGQPQHF. CDR3 nucleotides: TGCGCCAGCAGCCAAGATTTGGGGGCGCGGGGTCAGCCCCAGCATTTT.

The genes are TRBV9 and TRBJ2-1; D gene unclear. V was pared by 1 base and J by 5 bases, with 7 bases between. Per germline, CDR1 SGDLS and CDR2 YYNGEE. This CDR3 is built from 13 residues. This chain's CDR3 is CASSVRLHNEQFF. CDR3 DNA: TGTGCCAGCAGCGTAAGGCTCCACAATGAGCAGTTCTTC.

This chain connects TRBV10-3 to TRBJ2-2, with D perhaps TRBD2 (6 bases). The CDR3 covers 15 residues. Germline V lookup: CDR1 ENHRY, CDR2 SYGVKD. V lost 7 bases to trimming and J lost 6 bases, with 18 bases between them. CDR3 loop: CAITAGYGGAGELFF. The CDR3 DNA reads as TGTGCCATCACTGCCGGTTACGGGGGAGCCGGGGAGCTGTTTTTT.

This clonotype was seen a handful of times. The rearrangement links TRBV3-1 to TRBJ2-5; D might be TRBD1 (5 bases). Germline V gives CDR1 LGHDT, CDR2 YNNKEL (reference sequence). V was clipped by 1 base and J by 2 bases, with 11 bases between them. The CDR3 has 15 residues. The CDR3 reads CASSQAQQGQETQYF. CDR3 bases: TGTGCCAGCAGCCAAGCCCAGCAGGGACAAGAGACCCAGTACTTC.

The rearrangement joins TRBV7-9 to TRBJ2-5; 8 bases map to TRBD1. Losses at the gene ends were 5 bases for V and 3 bases for J; bases not matched to a gene: 5. The CDR3 runs to 14 residues. Germline V gene data show CDR1 as SEHNR and CDR2 as FQNEAQ (reference sequence). DNA for the CDR3: TGTGCCAGCAGCGCCCGACAGGGGAAAGAGACCCAGTACTTC. Protein sequence: CASSARQGKETQYF.

This chain joins TRBV20-1 and TRBJ2-5; 11 nucleotides agree with TRBD2. This CDR3 has 15 amino acids. V gave up 5 bases and J gave up 11 bases; unmatched junction bases: 16. Germline CDR1 is DFQATT and CDR2 is SNEGSKA (reference sequence). The CDR3 loop is CSAPDTSGGFNEQYF. In nucleotides, the CDR3 is TGCAGTGCTCCCGATACTAGCGGGGGTTTTAATGAGCAGTACTTC.

The CDR3 nucleotides read TGTGCCAGCAGTAGGTTGCGCTTGGGCTACACCTTC. It specifies CASSRLRLGYTF. V and J are TRBV12-3 or TRBV12-4 and TRBJ1-2; D is uncertain. V was shortened by 5 bases and J by 8 bases, with 12 bases between the two germline ends. CDR3 length: 12 residues.

This clonotype was counted between two and nine times. V is TRBV7-2 and J is TRBJ2-5; the match to TRBD2 covers 11 bases. Germline V gene lookup returns CDR1 SGHTA and CDR2 FQGNSA. J lost 4 bases, V lost 5 bases, and 18 bases had no gene match. This CDR3 is 19 amino acids long. The CDR3 protein is CASSLLRVSGGAPGETQYF. DNA of the CDR3: TGTGCCAGCAGCCTCCTCCGGGTTAGCGGGGGGGCCCCTGGAGAGACCCAGTACTTC.